This T cell receptor (beta chain) emerged from a study of CD8 T cells in ankylosing spondylitis. Study-wide results and limits: Several of the motif variants were reported before in synovial fluid and blood from reactive arthritis. Disease-linked clones reportedly showed significant enrichment in matched ankylosing spondylitis synovial fluid. About 8 highly homologous variants made up a TCR beta motif that seemed to typify ankylosing spondylitis blood. Peripheral blood samples showed relatively rare disease-linked clones, and these clones were CD8+.

The germline CDR1 and CDR2 sequences are SQVTM and ANQGSEA. This CDR3 is 14 amino acids long. V was cut by 4 bases and J by 7 bases, with 20 bases left in between. This clonotype occurred many times. Its antigen is not known. Scientists made TCR beta libraries using quantitative 5'-RACE with molecular barcodes. TCRdb fed the 5' RACE reads into MiXCR, producing one record per CDR3 protein. The sample lists 800,000 to 900,000 distinct CDR3 sequences, about 12% occurring once. This chain joins TRBV29-1 and TRBJ2-7; D could derive from TRBD1 or TRBD2 (5 bases each). The specimen was blood, either unsorted or a sorted T cell fraction (not recorded which). The TCR comes from a male donor with ankylosing spondylitis. Written as DNA, the CDR3 is TGCAGCGTTGGTTCCCTCAGGGTTTCGGGGGAGCAGTACTTC. As protein: CSVGSLRVSGEQYF.